This passage covers 13 T cell receptor beta chains from one sample sequenced in a study of beta chain features in type 1 diabetes. The study's findings and limits: People with Type 1 diabetes carried modestly yet significantly shorter TCRB CDR3s in all four CD4+ subsets.

Antigen specificity for these receptors is unknown. cDNA synthesis used the whole RNA isolate, giving expressed TCRB sequences. Sequencing was performed with immunoSEQ multiplex PCR; in TCRdb, only in-frame clones are kept and a portion is missing. The table includes some 240,000 clones, 16% detected once. The sequencing input was naive CD4+ T cells from blood. These receptors all stem from a man in his thirties or forties with type 1 diabetes.

This clone has only a few counts. The genes are TRBV9 and TRBJ1-2; D perhaps matches TRBD1 (5 bases). The CDR3 is 14 residues long. Germline V gene data show CDR1 as SGDLS and CDR2 as YYNGEE. V lost 4 bases, J lost 7 bases, and 17 bases lay in between. The CDR3 nucleotides read TGTGCCAGCAGCACACGACAGAGCCTGGGTGGCTACACCTTC. It translates to CASSTRQSLGGYTF.

V gene TRBV27 combines with J gene TRBJ2-7; D uncertain. The germline CDR1 and CDR2 sequences are MNHEY and SMNVEV (reference sequence). CDR3 length: 11 amino acids. Trimming removed 6 bases at V and 6 bases at J, with 9 bases between. This CDR3 is CASRLRGEQYF. The CDR3 DNA reads as TGTGCCAGCAGACTCAGAGGCGAGCAGTACTTC.

This chain joins TRBV29-1 and TRBJ1-1; 9 positions agree with TRBD1. Per the germline V gene, CDR1 is SQVTM and CDR2 is ANQGSEA. V was clipped by 7 bases and J by 0 bases; unmatched bases: 6. This CDR3 is 14 amino acids long. CDR3 in DNA: TGCAGCGCCGGGACAGGGAAAATGAACACTGAAGCTTTCTTT. Translation: CSAGTGKMNTEAFF. Based on the CDR3 plus reference TRBV29-1 and TRBJ1-1, the full variable domain is SAVISQKPSRDICQRGTSLTIQCQVDSQVTMMFWYRQQPGQSLTLIATANQGSEATYESGFVIDKFPISRPNLTFSTLTVSNMSPEDSSIYLCSAGTGKMNTEAFFGQGTRLTVV.

J is TRBJ2-1 and V is TRBV30, with D unclear. With 0 bases removed from V and 7 bases from J, the gap between germline ends came to 7 bases. Per germline, CDR1 GTSNPN and CDR2 SVGIG (reference sequence). This CDR3 has 12 residues. The CDR3 sequence is CAWSVTWNEQFF. As DNA, the CDR3 is TGTGCCTGGAGTGTAACCTGGAATGAGCAGTTCTTC.

In this sample, this clone turned up a few times. This sequence joins TRBV7-2 and TRBJ1-5; TRBD1 matches at 8 bases. This CDR3 has 16 amino acids. The germline gives CDR1 SGHTA, CDR2 FQGNSA. The V and J ends lost 4 bases and 2 bases, in that order; junction bases with no gene match: 7. The CDR3 DNA follows: TGTGCCAGCAGCTCCGACAGGGGCAGGCGCAATCAGCCCCAGCATTTT. Encoded protein: CASSSDRGRRNQPQHF.

The J gene is TRBJ2-6, the V gene TRBV7-2; 9 bases fit TRBD1. Germline V gene data show CDR1 as SGHTA and CDR2 as FQGNSA. The CDR3 loop spans 16 amino acids. V shed 5 bases, J shed 2 bases, and the junction held 4 bases outside the gene matches. The CDR3 DNA reads as TGTGCCAGCAGCCGAACAGGGGGCCCTGGGGCCAACGTCCTGACTTTC. As protein: CASSRTGGPGANVLTF. The whole variable domain, remainder taken from reference TRBV7-2 and TRBJ2-6, is GAGVSQSPSNKVTEKGKDVELRCDPISGHTALYWYRQSLGQGLEFLIYFQGNSAPDKSGLPSDRFSAERTGGSVSTLTIQRTQQEDSAVYLCASSRTGGPGANVLTFGAGSRLTVL.

This chain links TRBV5-4 with TRBJ2-7, with 9 positions matching TRBD1. The V gene end was trimmed by 0 bases and the J gene end by 4 bases; junction bases not matched to a gene: 8. The germline V gene encodes CDR1 SGHNT and CDR2 YYREEE (reference sequence). The CDR3 has 16 residues. In nucleotides, the CDR3 is TGTGCCAGCAGCTTGGGAACCGGACAGGGGAAGTACGAGCAGTACTTC. Translation: CASSLGTGQGKYEQYF.

J is TRBJ2-1 and V is TRBV5-4; maybe TRBD2 (6 bases). This CDR3 has 10 residues. Per the germline V gene, CDR1 is SGHNT and CDR2 is YYREEE (reference sequence). The V and J ends lost 8 bases and 8 bases respectively, with 8 bases between them. The CDR3 protein is CASPGDEQFF. Written as DNA, the CDR3 is TGTGCCAGTCCGGGGGATGAGCAGTTCTTC.

This clone was seen a few times. CDR3 protein: CAWTLGDYSNQPQHF. Written as DNA, the CDR3 is TGTGCCTGGACCCTAGGGGATTATAGCAATCAGCCCCAGCATTTT. This chain connects TRBV30 to TRBJ1-5; weak D call: TRBD1 (5 bases). The CDR3 has 15 residues. Per germline, CDR1 GTSNPN and CDR2 SVGIG (reference sequence). The V end lost 4 bases, the J end lost 0 bases, and 13 bases lay between the germline ends.

In regard to this clone: The sample holds other DNA sequences that translate to the same CDR3. The rearrangement uses TRBV30 and TRBJ1-2; D not certain. V lost 0 bases, J lost 5 bases, and 4 bases lay in between. The CDR3 has 11 amino acids. Germline CDR1 and CDR2: GTSNPN and SVGIG (reference sequence). CDR3 nucleotides: TGTGCCTGGAGTGTTGGTTATGGCTACACCTTC. This sequence encodes CAWSVGYGYTF.

V and J are TRBV28 and TRBJ2-3, with TRBD2 identical over 7 bases. Germline V gene sequence: CDR1 MDHEN, CDR2 SYDVKM. The CDR3 consists of 14 residues. With 4 bases clipped from V and 4 bases from J, the junction kept 5 bases outside the gene matches. CDR3: CASSWAGAPDTQYF. CDR3 nucleotide sequence: TGTGCCAGCAGTTGGGCGGGAGCTCCAGATACGCAGTATTTT.

The gene calls are TRBV25-1 and TRBJ2-7, with a weak D call TRBD1 (6 bases). Per the germline V gene, CDR1 is MGHDK and CDR2 is SYGVNS. V lost 2 bases, J lost 3 bases, and 11 bases lay in between. The CDR3 sequence is 14 residues long. The CDR3 here is CASSEPGHNYEQYF. The CDR3 DNA reads as TGTGCCAGCAGTGAACCGGGACACAACTACGAGCAGTACTTC.

This sequence joins TRBV4-3 and TRBJ2-1, with TRBD2 as a possible D gene (6 bases). This CDR3 is 16 amino acids long. Per the germline V gene, CDR1 is LGHNA and CDR2 is YSLEER. The V end was cut by 1 base, the J end by 2 bases, with 12 bases between. DNA of the CDR3: TGCGCCAGCAGCCAAGGGCTAGCGAGGACCTACAATGAGCAGTTCTTC. Protein product: CASSQGLARTYNEQFF.